This T cell receptor (beta chain) was obtained from a study of technical replicates of blood from several donors. Profiled with immunoSEQ multiplex PCR; TCRdb holds only in-frame clones, not every one. The sample has 56,000 or so clones, over 85% seen once. V was shortened by 0 bases and J by 5 bases, with 13 bases between the two germline ends. CDR1 LGHNA and CDR2 YSLEER come from the germline V gene. The CDR3 runs 15 residues. The sample was PBMCs. This chain links TRBV4-3 with TRBJ2-5, with D perhaps matching TRBD2 (5 bases). This clonotype was obtained from a human donor in good health. Some clones in this sample may be carry-over from other donors' samples. The CDR3 nucleotides read TGCGCCAGCAGCCAAGATGAAGGACTCGGGGAGACCCAGTACTTC. Translation: CASSQDEGLGETQYF.